These 17 T cell receptor beta chains were sequenced from one sample in a study of control samples from healthy donors and cancer patients. TCRdb keeps only in-frame clones here, not all; method: immunoSEQ multiplex PCR. The sample holds about 160,000 clones, over 85% seen once. Sequencing was performed on blood. The receptors here all came from a man aged 30 to 39 in good health.

This chain connects TRBV7-2 to TRBJ2-1, with unresolved D. The germline V and J ends were trimmed by 2 bases and 9 bases, with 5 bases remaining between them. This CDR3 is 11 amino acids long. Germline values: CDR1 SGHTA, CDR2 FQGNSA. This CDR3 is CASSLHGEQFF. Written as DNA, the CDR3 is TGTGCCAGCAGCTTACACGGTGAGCAGTTCTTC.

V usage is TRBV4-1 and J usage is TRBJ1-5; D is uncertain. The CDR3 totals 13 residues. Per germline, CDR1 MGHRA and CDR2 YSYEKL. V was trimmed by 4 bases and J by 1 base, leaving 5 bases between them. The CDR3 DNA reads TGCGCCAGCAGCCTAAGAAGCAATCAGCCCCAGCATTTT. Translation: CASSLRSNQPQHF.

The chain is built from TRBV3-1 (or the pseudogene TRBV3-2) and TRBJ2-5, with 7 bases that match TRBD2. Germline loops: CDR1 LGHDT, CDR2 YNNKEL (reference sequence). The CDR3 totals 14 residues. Trimming at V came to 1 base and at J to 2 bases, leaving 1 base not matched to a gene. CDR3 region: CASSQGGGQETQYF. The CDR3 bases are TGTGCCAGCAGCCAAGGGGGGGGACAAGAGACCCAGTACTTC.

The rearrangement uses TRBV7-6 and TRBJ2-3; D is uncertain. The CDR3 has 15 residues. From germline, CDR1 is SGHVS and CDR2 FNYEAQ. The V gene lost 5 bases and the J gene lost 2 bases, with 14 bases spanning the gap. This CDR3 is CASSRSLAATDTQYF. The CDR3 bases are TGTGCCAGCAGCCGGTCCTTGGCGGCCACAGATACGCAGTATTTT.

The chain's CDR3 is CAISQASSSYNSPLHF. CDR3 nucleotide sequence: TGTGCCATCAGTCAAGCTTCGAGCTCCTATAATTCACCCCTCCACTTT. The chain recombines TRBV10-3 with TRBJ1-6; D is unclear. Germline-derived CDR1 and CDR2 are ENHRY and SYGVKD. The CDR3 runs 16 residues. V lost 5 bases and J 0 bases, leaving 11 bases between the germline ends.

The chain carries TRBV6-2 or TRBV6-3 and TRBJ2-1; D might be TRBD1 (6 bases). Germline assignment: CDR1 MNHEY and CDR2 SVGEGT. The CDR3 loop spans 14 amino acids. Between the trimmed V and J ends, which lost 7 bases and 5 bases, there was a span of 15 bases. The CDR3 is CASTPVGQHNEQFF. DNA for the CDR3: TGTGCCAGCACCCCAGTGGGACAACACAATGAGCAGTTCTTC.

The gene calls are TRBV5-6 and TRBJ2-3; D is ambiguous. Germline V gene sequence: CDR1 SGHDT, CDR2 YYEEEE. The CDR3 runs to 11 residues. V was trimmed by 4 bases and J by 8 bases, leaving 8 bases between them. The CDR3 bases are TGTGCCAGCAGCCTCAAGGGTACGCAGTATTTT. This translates into CASSLKGTQYF.

The chain combines TRBV5-4 with TRBJ1-5, with a possible D match to TRBD1 (6 bases). The CDR3 contains 15 residues. Trimming took off 4 bases at V and 2 bases at J, with 13 bases between the two ends. Germline V gene lookup returns CDR1 SGHNT and CDR2 YYREEE (reference sequence). The CDR3 here is CASSLQGSGNQPQHF. The CDR3 DNA sequence: TGTGCCAGCAGCCTGCAGGGGTCGGGCAATCAGCCCCAGCATTTT.

The J gene is TRBJ1-5, the V gene TRBV7-2; D remains ambiguous. The germline V and J ends were trimmed by 4 bases and 5 bases, with 15 bases remaining between them. CDR1 and CDR2 from the germline V gene are SGHTA and FQGNSA. The CDR3 is 15 amino acids. The CDR3 here is CASSSSGGVDQPQHF. CDR3 DNA: TGTGCCAGCAGCTCCTCCGGCGGGGTAGATCAGCCCCAGCATTTT.

The V and J genes are TRBV5-4 and TRBJ2-1, with TRBD1 matching 7 bases. With V trimmed by 3 bases and J by 2 bases, 5 bases remained unmatched. Germline V gene lookup returns CDR1 SGHNT and CDR2 YYREEE (reference sequence). The CDR3 loop spans 15 amino acids. In nucleotides, the CDR3 is TGTGCCAGCAGCTCCCGGGACAGACCCTACAATGAGCAGTTCTTC. Its protein is CASSSRDRPYNEQFF.

The chain has TRBV19 and TRBJ2-7; D gene uncertain. The CDR3 consists of 13 residues. Germline V lookup: CDR1 LNHDA, CDR2 SQIVND (reference sequence). V was clipped by 6 bases and J by 2 bases, with 11 bases between them. The CDR3 loop is CASSARSPYEQYF. The CDR3 DNA reads TGTGCCAGTAGCGCGCGGAGCCCCTACGAGCAGTACTTC.

Remarks on this clone: The junction departs from the called germline gene at one end, perhaps through a read error. V and J are TRBV28 and TRBJ2-1; the match to TRBD2 covers 9 bases. The CDR3 runs 14 residues. Germline V gene data show CDR1 as MDHEN and CDR2 as SYDVKM. CDR3 protein: CASSSSGKMGEQLF. CDR3 DNA sequence: TGTGCCAGCAGTTCTAGCGGGAAAATGGGTGAGCAGCTCTTC.

The chain links TRBV7-2 to TRBJ1-3; D gene ambiguous. From germline, CDR1 is SGHTA and CDR2 FQGNSA. The length of the CDR3 is 16 residues. Trimming pared 0 bases from V and 0 bases from J, leaving 9 bases between. The CDR3 loop reads CASSLAPGNSGNTIYF. The CDR3 nucleotides are TGTGCCAGCAGCTTAGCGCCGGGGAACTCTGGAAACACCATATATTTT.

This clone was observed once. This sequence joins TRBV4-1 and TRBJ2-7; D possibly uses TRBD1 or TRBD2 (5 bases each). CDR3 length: 15 amino acids. The germline V gene has CDR1 MGHRA and CDR2 YSYEKL. The germline V and J ends were trimmed by 4 bases and 5 bases, with 18 bases remaining between them. The CDR3 nucleotides are TGCGCCAGCAGCCCCCACGGGACGTCTAAGGACGAGCAGTACTTC. Amino acids: CASSPHGTSKDEQYF.

This clone was found once. This rearrangement joins TRBV2 to TRBJ1-6; D ambiguous. This CDR3 is 16 amino acids long. The V and J ends lost 7 bases and 0 bases respectively, with 13 bases between them. Germline V lookup: CDR1 SNHLY, CDR2 FYNNEI. CDR3 sequence (DNA): TGTGCCAGCATGGTGAGCGAGGGCTCCTATAATTCACCCCTCCACTTT. It specifies CASMVSEGSYNSPLHF.

The V call is TRBV3-1 (or the pseudogene TRBV3-2), the J call TRBJ2-5, with TRBD2 identical over 7 bases. Germline V CDR1 and CDR2: LGHDT, YNNKEL (reference sequence). After removal of 4 bases from V and 6 bases from J, the junction contained 8 bases not matched to a gene. The CDR3 totals 14 residues. The CDR3 DNA reads TGTGCCAGCAGCCCGCTCCAAGCGGGGAAGACCCAGTACTTC. This codes for CASSPLQAGKTQYF.

CDR3 residues: CASSVLPTGGGQPQHF. The CDR3 DNA reads as TGTGCCAGCAGTGTATTACCTACAGGGGGAGGTCAGCCCCAGCATTTT. The rearrangement uses TRBV6-1 and TRBJ1-5; 8 bases are a match to TRBD1. V lost 4 bases and J lost 6; bases outside the gene matches: 11. CDR3 size: 16 residues. CDR1 and CDR2 from the germline V gene are MNHNS and SASEGT.